This is a list of T cell receptor beta chains from one sample in a study of Ad26.COV2.S vaccination and SARS-CoV-2 variants. Profiled with immunoSEQ multiplex PCR; TCRdb holds only in-frame clones, not every one. This sample yields 300,000 to 500,000 clones, of which around nine tenths are seen a single time; approximately 3.7% belongs to the top ten. The source material was peripheral blood, sampled in a trial of Ad26.COV2.S vaccine versus placebo. These receptors were taken from a person aged 18-65 years who received the Ad26.COV2.S COVID-19 vaccine or a placebo. Each CDR3 is given with its conserved first and last residue. A D gene is named only where the DNA matches it firmly. A row's size may be missing; if present it is once, few, many or a size class.

j_call: TRBJ2-2; d_call: .; v_call: TRBV6-5; clone_size: .; cdr3_aa: CASSSRTAPGELFF; cdr3_nt: TGTGCCAGCAGTTCCCGGACGGCTCCGGGGGAGCTGTTTTTT
j_call: TRBJ1-1; d_call: .; v_call: TRBV6-5; clone_size: .; cdr3_aa: CASSNDQREAFF; cdr3_nt: TGTGCCAGCAGTAACGACCAGAGGGAAGCTTTCTTT
j_call: TRBJ2-6; d_call: .; v_call: TRBV14; clone_size: .; cdr3_aa: CASSQRTALSGANVLTF; cdr3_nt: TGTGCCAGCAGCCAGCGGACAGCCCTCTCTGGGGCCAACGTCCTGACTTTC
j_call: TRBJ2-3; d_call: .; v_call: TRBV5-5; clone_size: .; cdr3_aa: CASSWGFGPDTQYF; cdr3_nt: TGTGCCAGCAGCTGGGGGTTCGGCCCAGATACGCAGTATTTT
j_call: TRBJ1-3; d_call: .; v_call: TRBV7-9; clone_size: .; cdr3_aa: CASTLYGNTIYF; cdr3_nt: TGTGCCAGCACCTTATACGGAAACACCATATATTTT
j_call: TRBJ1-1; d_call: TRBD1; v_call: TRBV4-1; clone_size: .; cdr3_aa: CASRDRNEAFF; cdr3_nt: TGCGCCAGCAGGGACAGGAATGAAGCTTTCTTT
j_call: TRBJ2-6; d_call: TRBD1; v_call: TRBV30; clone_size: .; cdr3_aa: CAWRGGDRGLSGANVLTF; cdr3_nt: TGTGCCTGGAGAGGGGGAGACAGGGGGTTGTCTGGGGCCAACGTCCTGACTTTC
j_call: TRBJ1-4; d_call: .; v_call: TRBV25-1; clone_size: .; cdr3_aa: CASIGQSREKLFF; cdr3_nt: TGTGCCAGCATAGGGCAGTCCCGAGAAAAACTGTTTTTT
j_call: TRBJ2-1; d_call: .; v_call: TRBV29-1; clone_size: .; cdr3_aa: CSVGRGGYNEQFF; cdr3_nt: TGCAGCGTTGGTAGGGGGGGTTACAATGAGCAGTTCTTC
j_call: TRBJ1-5; d_call: .; v_call: TRBV4-2; clone_size: .; cdr3_aa: CASSQRQAAEDQPQHF; cdr3_nt: TGTGCCAGCAGCCAAAGACAGGCCGCGGAGGATCAGCCCCAGCATTTT
j_call: TRBJ2-5; d_call: .; v_call: TRBV7-2; clone_size: once; cdr3_aa: CASSPRAGEETQYF; cdr3_nt: TGTGCCAGCAGCCCCAGGGCAGGGGAAGAGACCCAGTACTTC
j_call: TRBJ2-2; d_call: .; v_call: TRBV5-4; clone_size: .; cdr3_aa: CASSSSIVGELFF; cdr3_nt: TGTGCCAGCAGCTCCTCAATAGTCGGGGAGCTGTTTTTT
j_call: TRBJ1-2; d_call: TRBD1; v_call: TRBV7-9; clone_size: .; cdr3_aa: CASSSSRGRKLDYGYTF; cdr3_nt: TGTGCCAGCAGCTCCAGCAGGGGGCGCAAATTGGACTATGGCTACACCTTC
j_call: TRBJ1-1; d_call: .; v_call: TRBV12-3/TRBV12-4; clone_size: .; cdr3_aa: CASIPSSRGEAFF; cdr3_nt: TGTGCCAGCATTCCATCCTCCCGGGGTGAAGCTTTCTTT
j_call: TRBJ2-5; d_call: TRBD2; v_call: TRBV6-5; clone_size: .; cdr3_aa: CASRTGLAEETQYF; cdr3_nt: TGTGCCAGCAGGACAGGACTAGCGGAAGAGACCCAGTACTTC
j_call: TRBJ2-1; d_call: .; v_call: TRBV7-6; clone_size: .; cdr3_aa: CASSLLAKPDEQFF; cdr3_nt: TGTGCCAGCAGCTTATTGGCGAAGCCGGATGAGCAGTTCTTC
j_call: TRBJ2-5; d_call: TRBD2; v_call: TRBV7-2; clone_size: .; cdr3_aa: CASRPTSGGRETQYF; cdr3_nt: TGTGCCAGCAGGCCTACTAGCGGGGGACGGGAGACCCAGTACTTC
j_call: TRBJ2-1; d_call: .; v_call: TRBV19; clone_size: .; cdr3_aa: CASSPAGPPYNEQFF; cdr3_nt: TGTGCCAGTAGCCCAGCAGGGCCACCCTACAATGAGCAGTTCTTC
j_call: TRBJ2-7; d_call: .; v_call: TRBV18; clone_size: .; cdr3_aa: CASSPRLGMDEQYF; cdr3_nt: TGTGCCAGCTCACCAAGACTAGGGATGGACGAGCAGTACTTC
j_call: TRBJ2-7; d_call: TRBD1; v_call: TRBV7-2; clone_size: .; cdr3_aa: CASSLRDRPYEQYF; cdr3_nt: TGTGCCAGCAGCCTCCGGGACAGACCCTACGAGCAGTACTTC
j_call: TRBJ2-7; d_call: .; v_call: TRBV2; clone_size: .; cdr3_aa: CASSGRRSEQYF; cdr3_nt: TGTGCCAGCAGTGGGAGGAGATCCGAGCAGTACTTC
j_call: TRBJ2-7; d_call: .; v_call: TRBV7-2; clone_size: few; cdr3_aa: CASSFTGLYEQYF; cdr3_nt: TGTGCCAGCAGCTTCACAGGGCTGTACGAGCAGTACTTC
j_call: TRBJ1-5; d_call: .; v_call: TRBV5-6; clone_size: once; cdr3_aa: CASSLMEKSPNQPQHF; cdr3_nt: TGTGCCAGCAGCTTAATGGAGAAGAGTCCCAATCAGCCCCAGCATTTT
j_call: TRBJ1-1; d_call: .; v_call: TRBV25-1; clone_size: .; cdr3_aa: CASSEYFGLEQAGTEAFF; cdr3_nt: TGTGCCAGCAGTGAATATTTCGGGTTGGAACAGGCGGGCACTGAAGCTTTCTTT
j_call: TRBJ1-1; d_call: .; v_call: TRBV6-1; clone_size: .; cdr3_aa: CASSETGVNTEAFF; cdr3_nt: TGTGCCAGCAGTGAGACAGGAGTGAACACTGAAGCTTTCTTT
j_call: TRBJ1-1; d_call: .; v_call: TRBV19; clone_size: .; cdr3_aa: CASRTRTSTEAFF; cdr3_nt: TGTGCCAGCCGGACCAGGACCTCCACTGAAGCTTTCTTT
j_call: TRBJ2-1; d_call: TRBD2; v_call: TRBV5-4; clone_size: .; cdr3_aa: CASSWRLGSGANNEQFF; cdr3_nt: TGTGCCAGCAGCTGGCGACTCGGTAGCGGGGCGAACAATGAGCAGTTCTTC
j_call: TRBJ2-7; d_call: .; v_call: TRBV3-1/TRBV3-2; clone_size: .; cdr3_aa: CASSLIHGNEQYF; cdr3_nt: TGTGCCAGCAGCCTGATTCATGGGAACGAGCAGTACTTC
j_call: TRBJ2-5; d_call: TRBD1; v_call: TRBV18; clone_size: .; cdr3_aa: CASSERTGAGETQYF; cdr3_nt: TGTGCCAGCTCAGAACGTACAGGGGCCGGAGAGACCCAGTACTTC
j_call: TRBJ2-7; d_call: TRBD2; v_call: TRBV4-3; clone_size: once; cdr3_aa: CASSQDLRGGYEQYF; cdr3_nt: TGCGCCAGCAGCCAAGATCTGCGGGGGGGATACGAGCAGTACTTC
j_call: TRBJ1-2; d_call: .; v_call: TRBV5-3; clone_size: once; cdr3_aa: CARSPSPGRYYGYTF; cdr3_nt: TGTGCCAGAAGCCCTTCCCCCGGACGGTACTATGGCTACACCTTC
j_call: TRBJ2-2; d_call: TRBD2; v_call: TRBV2; clone_size: .; cdr3_aa: CASKWRGVETGELFF; cdr3_nt: TGTGCCAGCAAGTGGCGGGGGGTGGAAACCGGGGAGCTGTTTTTT
j_call: TRBJ2-7; d_call: .; v_call: TRBV4-3; clone_size: .; cdr3_aa: CASSQEIRRDDSAYEQYF; cdr3_nt: TGCGCCAGCAGCCAAGAGATACGCCGGGACGACTCTGCCTACGAGCAGTACTTC
j_call: TRBJ2-5; d_call: .; v_call: TRBV10-2; clone_size: .; cdr3_aa: CASSEGGLAGETQYF; cdr3_nt: TGCGCCAGCAGTGAGGGGGGGCTAGCCGGCGAGACCCAGTACTTC
j_call: TRBJ2-3; d_call: .; v_call: TRBV19; clone_size: .; cdr3_aa: CASSIGDGLSTDTQYF; cdr3_nt: TGTGCCAGTAGTATAGGGGACGGGTTAAGCACAGATACGCAGTATTTT
j_call: TRBJ1-2; d_call: TRBD1; v_call: TRBV7-2; clone_size: .; cdr3_aa: CASSSGTGESGYTF; cdr3_nt: TGTGCCAGCAGCAGCGGGACAGGGGAAAGTGGCTACACCTTC
j_call: TRBJ2-7; d_call: .; v_call: TRBV4-3; clone_size: .; cdr3_aa: CASSQVLHSYEQYF; cdr3_nt: TGCGCCAGCAGCCAAGTGTTACACTCCTACGAGCAGTACTTC
j_call: TRBJ1-2; d_call: .; v_call: TRBV19; clone_size: .; cdr3_aa: CASSPSGVWYGYTF; cdr3_nt: TGTGCCAGTAGCCCCTCCGGGGTTTGGTATGGCTACACCTTC
j_call: TRBJ1-3; d_call: .; v_call: TRBV5-1; clone_size: .; cdr3_aa: CASSSQGSGNTIYF; cdr3_nt: TGCGCCAGCAGCTCCCAGGGTTCCGGAAACACCATATATTTT
j_call: TRBJ2-1; d_call: TRBD1; v_call: TRBV11-3; clone_size: .; cdr3_aa: CASSLDRGRGEQFF; cdr3_nt: TGTGCCAGCAGCTTAGACAGGGGGCGCGGTGAGCAGTTCTTC
j_call: TRBJ1-2; d_call: TRBD1; v_call: TRBV7-9; clone_size: .; cdr3_aa: CASSIGQGAFGYTF; cdr3_nt: TGTGCCAGCAGCATAGGACAGGGGGCGTTCGGCTACACCTTC
j_call: TRBJ2-1; d_call: .; v_call: TRBV7-8; clone_size: .; cdr3_aa: CASSRKGPNEQFF; cdr3_nt: TGTGCCAGCAGCCGTAAGGGGCCGAATGAGCAGTTCTTC
j_call: TRBJ2-3; d_call: .; v_call: TRBV6-5; clone_size: .; cdr3_aa: CAVSVMGTQYF; cdr3_nt: TGTGCCGTATCGGTGATGGGTACGCAGTATTTT
j_call: TRBJ1-3; d_call: .; v_call: TRBV19; clone_size: .; cdr3_aa: CASSIFEGGNTIYF; cdr3_nt: TGTGCCAGTAGTATCTTCGAGGGTGGAAACACCATATATTTT
j_call: TRBJ1-5; d_call: TRBD1; v_call: TRBV2; clone_size: .; cdr3_aa: CASRDRENQPQHF; cdr3_nt: TGTGCCAGCAGAGACAGGGAGAATCAGCCCCAGCATTTT
j_call: TRBJ1-2; d_call: .; v_call: TRBV14; clone_size: .; cdr3_aa: CASSQDRGGNFNGYTF; cdr3_nt: TGTGCCAGCAGCCAAGATCGAGGCGGGAATTTTAATGGCTACACCTTC
j_call: TRBJ1-1; d_call: .; v_call: TRBV19; clone_size: .; cdr3_aa: CASSISPGSEAFF; cdr3_nt: TGTGCCAGTAGTATATCGCCGGGATCTGAAGCTTTCTTT
j_call: TRBJ2-3; d_call: .; v_call: TRBV11-3; clone_size: .; cdr3_aa: CASSSFGTPSFF; cdr3_nt: TGTGCCAGCAGCTCCTTCGGGACCCCCTCTTTTTTT
j_call: TRBJ2-1; d_call: TRBD2; v_call: TRBV27; clone_size: .; cdr3_aa: CASSLSAGGDNEQFF; cdr3_nt: TGTGCCAGCAGTTTATCGGCGGGGGGAGACAATGAGCAGTTCTTC
j_call: TRBJ2-7; d_call: TRBD1; v_call: TRBV6-5; clone_size: once; cdr3_aa: CASRAVGGLNEQYF; cdr3_nt: TGTGCCAGCAGAGCCGTAGGGGGCCTCAACGAGCAGTACTTC
j_call: TRBJ1-4; d_call: .; v_call: TRBV6-4; clone_size: .; cdr3_aa: CATSGPNEKLFF; cdr3_nt: TGTGCCACATCCGGGCCCAATGAAAAACTGTTTTTT
j_call: TRBJ2-7; d_call: .; v_call: TRBV28; clone_size: .; cdr3_aa: CASSLPDRWGSYEQYF; cdr3_nt: TGTGCCAGCAGTTTACCCGACAGGTGGGGATCCTACGAGCAGTACTTC
j_call: TRBJ2-2; d_call: .; v_call: TRBV21-1; clone_size: once; cdr3_aa: CASRQPGLQRGELFF; cdr3_nt: TGTGCCAGCAGACAACCGGGACTCCAACGAGGGGAGCTGTTTTTT